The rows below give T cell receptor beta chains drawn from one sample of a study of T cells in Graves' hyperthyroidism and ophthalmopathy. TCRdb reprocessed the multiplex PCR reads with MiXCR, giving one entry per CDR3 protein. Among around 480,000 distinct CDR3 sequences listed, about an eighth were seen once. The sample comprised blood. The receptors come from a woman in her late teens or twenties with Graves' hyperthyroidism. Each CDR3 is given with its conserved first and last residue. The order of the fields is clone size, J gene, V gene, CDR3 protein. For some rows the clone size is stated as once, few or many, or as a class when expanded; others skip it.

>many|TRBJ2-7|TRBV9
CASGTASRGEQYF
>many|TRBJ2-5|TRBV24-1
CATSDEYQETQYF
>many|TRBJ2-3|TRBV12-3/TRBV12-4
CASSPLAGGSDTQYF
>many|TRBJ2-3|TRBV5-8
CASSGYRESGTDTQYF
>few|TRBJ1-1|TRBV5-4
CASRGDKNTEAFF
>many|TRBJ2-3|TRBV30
CAWSVQNTQYF
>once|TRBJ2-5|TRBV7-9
CTSSLGQRQETQYF
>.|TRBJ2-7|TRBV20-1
CSARGWGLMTYEQYF
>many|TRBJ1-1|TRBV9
CASSVGWQNTEAFF
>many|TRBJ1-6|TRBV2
CASRTGRMNSPLHF
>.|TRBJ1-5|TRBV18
CASSTGQTNQPQHF
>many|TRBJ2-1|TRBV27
CASSFGVLSYNEQFF
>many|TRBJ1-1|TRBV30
CAWSTTGDTEAFF
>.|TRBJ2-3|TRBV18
CASSPPRGVGRTDTQYF
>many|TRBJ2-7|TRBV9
CASSIGETHEQYF
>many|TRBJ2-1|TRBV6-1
CASSEALAGDFEQFF
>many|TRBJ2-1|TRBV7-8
CASSSGQGAVYEQFF
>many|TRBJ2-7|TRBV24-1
CATSDPRGSYEQYF
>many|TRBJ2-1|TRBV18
CASSPPSQGYNEQFF
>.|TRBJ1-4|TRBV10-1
CASTRPGGSERRNEKLFF
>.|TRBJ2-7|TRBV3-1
CSSSLRTSGPYEQYF
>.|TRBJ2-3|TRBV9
CASSEGPSTDTQYF
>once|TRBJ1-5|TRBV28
CASSLGWGRPQHF
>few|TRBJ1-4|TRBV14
CASSHFRAGDAKLFF
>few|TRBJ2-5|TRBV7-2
CASSPLGFRETQYF
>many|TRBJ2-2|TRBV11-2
CASSFGSGNTGELFF
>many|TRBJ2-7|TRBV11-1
CASSRRPPTSGSYEQYF
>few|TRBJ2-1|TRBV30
CAWKASTSPYNEQFF
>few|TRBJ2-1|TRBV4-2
CASSRLAGAGLDEQFF
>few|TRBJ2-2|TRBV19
CASRSGRALGELFF
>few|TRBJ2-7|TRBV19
CASTVRREGTPSEQYF
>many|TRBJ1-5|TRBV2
CASRRARAGNQPQHF
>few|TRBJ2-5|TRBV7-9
CASSLIVGTLQETQYF
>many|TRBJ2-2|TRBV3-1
CASSQDHRDRGYGELFF
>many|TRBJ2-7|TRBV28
CASSVLRQATYEQYF
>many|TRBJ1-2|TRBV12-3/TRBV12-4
CASSLSVGGYTF
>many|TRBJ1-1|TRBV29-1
CSVKISGDTEAFF
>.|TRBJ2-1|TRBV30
CAGGQGAGYNEQFF
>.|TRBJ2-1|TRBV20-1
CSARDKGAGEGVYNEQFF
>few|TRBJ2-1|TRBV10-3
CAISSGSQYNEQFF
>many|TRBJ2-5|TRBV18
CASSPPNPWGETQYF
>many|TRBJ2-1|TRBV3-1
CASSPPSGSYNEQFF